Listed here are 25 T cell receptor beta chains from one sample, sequenced in a study of blood T cell repertoires in COVID-19 (dated by TCRdb to about 2020). Library creation used the immunoSEQ multiplex PCR assay. TCRdb holds this immuneACCESS table with in-frame rearrangements only. Some clones are missing; in checked studies, unresolved V genes explain under half, and the rest has no known cause. The sample table lists about 87,000 clones, over 75% of them with a count of one. The ten largest clones capture 7% to 8% of the sample. Material: peripheral blood. Receptors originate from a human donor with acute or convalescent COVID-19. The donor label of this sample is uncertain.

This chain connects TRBV6-1 to TRBJ1-1; 12 nucleotides agree with TRBD1. This CDR3 spans 16 amino acids. Looked up from germline, CDR1 is MNHNS and CDR2 is SASEGT. V dropped 0 bases and J dropped 6; count of bases not matched to a gene: 5. The CDR3 region has the DNA TGTGCCAGCAGTGAAGCCGGGACAGGGGGCGGAGCTGAAGCTTTCTTT. The encoded protein is CASSEAGTGGGAEAFF.

The rearrangement links TRBV7-2 to TRBJ1-2; D is unresolved. The germline V and J ends were trimmed by 5 bases and 7 bases, with 20 bases remaining between them. The CDR3 has 15 residues. The germline V gene encodes CDR1 SGHTA and CDR2 FQGNSA. The CDR3 loop reads CASSPADLGIRGYTF. CDR3 sequence (DNA): TGTGCCAGCAGCCCAGCGGACCTAGGGATTCGTGGCTACACCTTC.

V and J are TRBV7-2 and TRBJ2-7, with TRBD1 matching over 9 bases. There are 15 residues in the CDR3. Germline V gives CDR1 SGHTA, CDR2 FQGNSA. J was trimmed by 7 bases and V by 0 bases; bases with no gene match: 7. DNA of the CDR3: TGTGCCAGCAGCTTAGCCGGGACAGGGACGTGGGAGCAGTACTTC. Translated, it gives CASSLAGTGTWEQYF.

In regard to this clone: One end of the junction does not line up with germline, which may come from a read error. The CDR3 sequence: CARRAGGVRDTQYF. CDR3 nucleotides: TGTGCCCGGAGGGCCGGGGGGGTCAGAGATACGCAGTATTTT. This chain joins TRBV30 and TRBJ2-3; 8 nucleotides agree with TRBD2. Germline CDR1 GTSNPN, CDR2 SVGIG (reference sequence). The CDR3 sequence is 14 residues long. Full variable domain (rest looked up from reference TRBV30 and TRBJ2-3): SQTIHQWPATLVQPVGSPLSLECTVEGTSNPNLYWYRQAAGRGLQLLFYSVGIGQISSEVPQNLSASRPQDRQFILSSKKLLLSDSGFYLCARRAGGVRDTQYFGPGTRLTVL.

V and J are TRBV6-5 and TRBJ2-7, with 9 bases lining up with TRBD1. After removal of 6 bases from V and 12 bases from J, the junction contained 9 bases not matched to a gene. Germline V gene lookup returns CDR1 MNHEY and CDR2 SVGAGI. This CDR3 has 12 amino acids. The CDR3 coding sequence is TGTGCCAGCAGAACCGGGACAGGGAGTGCGTACTTC. It specifies CASRTGTGSAYF.

There are a few counts of this clone. The chain combines TRBV3-1 (or the pseudogene TRBV3-2) with TRBJ2-7; 8 bases line up with TRBD1. This CDR3 contains 13 residues. CDR1 LGHDT and CDR2 YNNKEL come from the germline V gene (reference sequence). The V gene end was trimmed by 3 bases and the J gene end by 7 bases; junction bases not matched to a gene: 5. The CDR3 loop reads CASSHRTGREQYF. CDR3 coding DNA: TGTGCCAGCAGCCACCGGACAGGGAGGGAGCAGTACTTC.

This clone was counted once. The chain recombines TRBV5-1 with TRBJ2-2; D unresolved. Trimming took off 0 bases at V and 6 bases at J, with 9 bases between the two ends. The CDR3 totals 14 residues. Germline assignment: CDR1 SGHRS and CDR2 YFSETQ. CDR3 in amino acids: CASSLGLRSGELFF. DNA of the CDR3: TGCGCCAGCAGCTTGGGGTTACGGTCCGGGGAGCTGTTTTTT.

The chain couples TRBV4-3 to TRBJ2-7; 8 nucleotides match TRBD1. This CDR3 region has 16 residues. The V segment lost 0 bases and the J segment 4 bases; nucleotides outside the gene matches: 8. The germline V gene encodes CDR1 LGHNA and CDR2 YSLEER. CDR3 amino acids: CASSQDRQGPSYEQYF. CDR3 nucleotide sequence: TGCGCCAGCAGCCAAGATAGACAGGGGCCTTCTTACGAGCAGTACTTC.

This clone has more than one count but fewer than ten. The genes are TRBV7-2 and TRBJ2-7; 7 bases match TRBD2. Germline V gene data show CDR1 as SGHTA and CDR2 as FQGNSA. The trim removed 5 bases at V and 0 bases at J, leaving 10 bases unmatched. The CDR3 runs 16 residues. The CDR3, as DNA: TGTGCCAGCAGCAATTTACTAGCGACTTACTCCTACGAGCAGTACTTC. Its translation: CASSNLLATYSYEQYF.

The chain joins TRBV2 to TRBJ1-1; D is undetermined. This CDR3 contains 14 residues. The germline gives CDR1 SNHLY, CDR2 FYNNEI. Trimming pared 6 bases from V and 1 base from J, leaving 12 bases between. The CDR3: CASSPGGGNTEAFF. The CDR3 region has the DNA TGTGCCAGCAGCCCTGGAGGCGGGAACACTGAAGCTTTCTTT.

This clone was seen a single time. This chain joins TRBV10-3 and TRBJ2-7; 12 nucleotides match TRBD1. Germline V gene sequence: CDR1 ENHRY, CDR2 SYGVKD. This CDR3 has 18 residues. The J segment lost 0 bases and the V segment lost 0 bases, leaving 6 bases of the junction unmatched. In nucleotides, the CDR3 is TGTGCCATCAGTGAGTCTAGGGACAGGGGGCGCCCCTCCTACGAGCAGTACTTC. Translating gives CAISESRDRGRPSYEQYF.

This chain uses TRBV4-2 with TRBJ1-6; TRBD1 is a possible D gene (5 bases). Germline values: CDR1 LGHNA, CDR2 YNFKEQ. Trimming pared 6 bases from V and 3 bases from J, leaving 12 bases between. The CDR3 length is 15 residues. The CDR3 coding sequence is TGTGCCAGCAGACAGGTCACAGACTATAATTCACCCCTCCACTTT. It encodes CASRQVTDYNSPLHF.

This sequence joins TRBV5-4 and TRBJ2-7, with 9 bases matching TRBD1. The length of the CDR3 is 15 residues. CDR1 is SGHNT and CDR2 is YYREEE in the germline V gene (reference sequence). Trimming cost V 4 bases and J 2 bases; bases outside gene matches: 7. CDR3: CASSPGTGNAYEQYF. The CDR3, as DNA: TGTGCCAGCAGCCCCGGGACAGGGAATGCCTACGAGCAGTACTTC. Full variable domain (rest looked up from reference TRBV5-4 and TRBJ2-7): ETGVTQSPTHLIKTRGQQVTLRCSSQSGHNTVSWYQQALGQGPQFIFQYYREEENGRGNFPPRFSGLQFPNYSSELNVNALELDDSALYLCASSPGTGNAYEQYFGPGTRLTVT.

The V call is TRBV5-8, the J call TRBJ1-2; 7 nucleotides align to TRBD1. Germline values: CDR1 SGHTS, CDR2 YDEGEE. After removal of 3 bases from V and 0 bases from J, the junction contained 5 bases not matched to a gene. This CDR3 contains 15 residues. DNA of the CDR3: TGTGCCAGCAGCTCCCAGGGGGGAACTAACTATGGCTACACCTTC. It specifies CASSSQGGTNYGYTF.

This chain uses TRBV6-5 with TRBJ1-6; 11 bases fit TRBD1. Per germline, CDR1 MNHEY and CDR2 SVGAGI. The CDR3 covers 15 residues. V shed 8 bases and J 10 bases; nucleotides not matched to a gene: 10. The CDR3 coding sequence is TGTGCCAGCTTCCCGGGACAGGGGGTTCGGTCACCCCTCCACTTT. This sequence encodes CASFPGQGVRSPLHF.

The V call is TRBV28, the J call TRBJ2-7; 11 bases fit TRBD2. This CDR3 spans 15 amino acids. The ends lost 4 bases at V and 7 bases at J; junction bases unmatched: 9. Per the germline V gene, CDR1 is MDHEN and CDR2 is SYDVKM. CDR3: CASSSLSGGAEEQYF. CDR3 bases: TGTGCCAGCAGTTCGCTTAGCGGGGGGGCTGAGGAGCAGTACTTC.

This clone was seen a handful of times. V usage is TRBV6-2 or TRBV6-3 and J usage is TRBJ2-2, with D maybe TRBD1 (6 bases). Germline V lookup: CDR1 MNHEY, CDR2 SVGEGT. CDR3 length: 17 amino acids. Deletions cut 6 bases from V and 1 base from J, with 18 bases between. The CDR3 loop is CASSSLRGRENTGELFF. The CDR3, as DNA: TGTGCCAGCAGCTCCTTAAGGGGGAGAGAGAACACCGGGGAGCTGTTTTTT.

V is TRBV6-6 and J is TRBJ2-4; 8 bases map to TRBD2. Germline V CDR1 and CDR2: MNHNY, SVGAGI (reference sequence). The CDR3 is 14 amino acids. Trimming removed 7 bases from V and 6 bases from J; junction bases left unmatched: 8. CDR3 DNA sequence: TGTGCCAGCAACACAGGACTAGCTCTAAACATTCAGTACTTC. This gives the protein CASNTGLALNIQYF.

The chain links TRBV13 to TRBJ1-2; no clear D. The CDR3 length is 13 residues. CDR1 is PRHDT and CDR2 is FYEKMQ in the germline V gene (reference sequence). Trimming left V 4 bases short and J 5 bases short, with 11 bases between. CDR3 in amino acids: CASSSTRSYGYTF. The CDR3 nucleotides are TGTGCCAGCAGCTCAACAAGATCATATGGCTACACCTTC.

The CDR3 sequence is CASSVGTGDGNTIYF. The CDR3 nucleotides are TGTGCCAGCAGCGTAGGGACAGGGGATGGAAACACCATATATTTT. The chain combines TRBV9 with TRBJ1-3; TRBD1 matches 9 bases. This CDR3 is built from 15 residues. From germline, CDR1 is SGDLS and CDR2 YYNGEE. Unmatched junction bases numbered 1, after V lost 0 bases and J lost 3 bases.

The chain uses TRBV11-2 and TRBJ2-5; 8 nucleotides line up with TRBD2. Trimming removed 7 bases from V and 0 bases from J; junction bases left unmatched: 7. This CDR3 is built from 15 residues. Germline loops: CDR1 SGHAT, CDR2 FQNNGV. The CDR3 sequence is CASTTGGGNQETQYF. The CDR3 nucleotides are TGTGCCAGCACGACGGGCGGGGGGAACCAAGAGACCCAGTACTTC.

The V call is TRBV6-6, the J call TRBJ2-2, with 8 bases matching TRBD1. The germline V gene has CDR1 MNHNY and CDR2 SVGAGI (reference sequence). The CDR3 has 16 amino acids. J gave up 0 bases and V 2 bases, and 2 bases lay outside the gene matches. DNA for the CDR3: TGTGCCAGCAGTTACCCGACAGGGGCGAACACCGGGGAGCTGTTTTTT. Encoded protein: CASSYPTGANTGELFF.

The chain recombines TRBV5-5 with TRBJ2-3; 9 positions match TRBD1. The V gene end was trimmed by 0 bases and the J gene end by 4 bases; junction bases not matched to a gene: 0. Looked up from germline, CDR1 is SGHKS and CDR2 is YYEKEE (reference sequence). This CDR3 comprises 14 residues. The CDR3 nucleotides are TGTGCCAGCAGCTTGGGGACAGGGGCAGATACGCAGTATTTT. It encodes CASSLGTGADTQYF. Full variable domain (missing parts from reference TRBV5-5 and TRBJ2-3): DAGVTQSPTHLIKTRGQQVTLRCSPISGHKSVSWYQQVLGQGPQFIFQYYEKEERGRGNFPDRFSARQFPNYSSELNVNALLLGDSALYLCASSLGTGADTQYFGPGTRLTVL.

V and J are TRBV5-1 and TRBJ1-1; D may be TRBD1 (6 bases). Trimming took 4 bases from V and 5 from J, leaving 15 bases between them. The length of the CDR3 is 14 residues. CDR1 is SGHRS and CDR2 is YFSETQ in the germline V gene. The CDR3: CASSPGQRGTEAFF. The CDR3 coding sequence is TGCGCCAGCAGCCCCGGACAGAGAGGTACTGAAGCTTTCTTT. Combining the CDR3 with reference TRBV5-1 and TRBJ1-1 gives the whole variable domain KAGVTQTPRYLIKTRGQQVTLSCSPISGHRSVSWYQQTPGQGLQFLFEYFSETQRNKGNFPGRFSGRQFSNSRSEMNVSTLELGDSALYLCASSPGQRGTEAFFGQGTRLTVV.

The rearrangement uses TRBV7-3 and TRBJ2-4; 9 bases agree with TRBD1. The CDR3 spans 14 residues. With V trimmed by 5 bases and J by 5 bases, 4 bases remained unmatched. The germline gives CDR1 SGHTA, CDR2 FQGTGA. CDR3 loop: CASSPGQGENIQYF. The DNA of the CDR3 is TGTGCCAGCAGCCCGGGACAGGGCGAAAACATTCAGTACTTC. Full variable domain (rest looked up from reference TRBV7-3 and TRBJ2-4): GAGVSQTPSNKVTEKGKYVELRCDPISGHTALYWYRQSLGQGPEFLIYFQGTGAADDSGLPNDRFFAVRPEGSVSTLKIQRTERGDSAVYLCASSPGQGENIQYFGAGTRLSVL.